This TCR beta chain was found in a study of blood T cell repertoires in COVID-19. Points on this clone: The same CDR3 arises from other DNA sequences in this sample as well.

Assay: immunoSEQ multiplex PCR; the TCRdb copy retains only in-frame clones and omits some. The table has around 300,000 clones, approximately 90% seen once; the top ten hold over 5%. The sample consisted of peripheral blood. This receptor was obtained from a woman between 50 and 59 years old with COVID-19, enrolled during active disease.

The CDR3 loop is CASYTDTQYF. CDR3 nucleotide sequence: TGTGCCAGTTACACAGATACGCAGTATTTT. The chain links TRBV2 to TRBJ2-3; D is unclear. CDR3 size: 10 residues. Trimming took off 9 bases at V and 2 bases at J, with 3 bases between the two ends. Germline V CDR1 and CDR2: SNHLY, FYNNEI.